This T cell receptor (beta chain) was sequenced in a study of a mutant IDH1 vaccine in newly diagnosed glioma. This clone has a handful of counts. Its target is not known. The CDR3 is 16 amino acids. V lost 0 bases and J lost 0, with 9 bases in between. The V gene's germline CDR1 is LGHNA and CDR2 YNFKEQ. Time point: week 35, safety follow-up. With topical imiquimod, each dose of the vaccine consisted of 300 ug of mutant IDH1 20-mer peptide. Some clones are missing from TCRdb's copy, which holds only in-frame ones; the method was immunoSEQ multiplex PCR. The sample has 40,000 to 45,000 clones, approximately 81% seen once; the top ten hold 4.7%.

The origin of this receptor is a woman aged 35 to 49 with glioma. Some clones in this sample may be carry-over from other donors' samples. The source material was PBMCs, sampled from a glioma patient whose treatment included an IDH1 peptide vaccine. The chain uses TRBV4-2 and TRBJ1-3; no clear D. CDR3 nucleotides: TGTGCCAGCAGCCAAGATCAGGCCAGCTCTGGAAACACCATATATTTT. Protein sequence: CASSQDQASSGNTIYF.